This TCR beta chain was sequenced during a study of early T cells in non-severe SARS-CoV-2 infection. Overall study: From unsorted whole blood, bulk RNA was sequenced, and the chains remained unpaired.

Regarding this clonotype: No antigen is known for it.

Whole-study results and caveats: VDJdb matching, biased toward anti-spike CD8 responses, missed private and CD4 specificities.

Researchers attached unique molecular identifiers to individual cDNA molecules. TCRdb analysed the 5' RACE reads with MiXCR anew, one entry per CDR3 protein. Found here are around 81,000 distinct CDR3 sequences, 13% to 15% of them singletons; the top ten hold 10% to 11%. V was shortened by 3 bases and J by 0 bases, with 11 bases between the two germline ends. The CDR3 covers 15 residues. Germline V gene lookup returns CDR1 SGHTA and CDR2 FQGTGA. This TCR was recovered from an adult who was a healthcare worker with PCR-confirmed SARS-CoV-2 infection or an uninfected control (not recorded which). The specimen was whole blood. The chain employs TRBV7-3 and TRBJ1-1; TRBD1 is a possible D gene (6 bases). CDR3 nucleotide sequence: TGTGCCAGCAGCTTGTTTGGGGGCCTGAACACTGAAGCTTTCTTT. This translates into CASSLFGGLNTEAFF.